A few counts support the clone carrying this TCR beta chain. The V end lost 2 bases, the J end lost 8 bases, and 9 bases lay between the germline ends. The CDR3 length is 11 residues. Germline V gene data show CDR1 as GTSNPN and CDR2 as SVGIG (reference sequence). The data were obtained in a study of PD-L1 blockade in urothelial cancer. Across the whole study: The researchers analyzed blood 3 weeks (second dose) and 6 weeks after treatment start.

Profiling relied on immunoSEQ multiplex PCR, and the TCRdb table lists in-frame clones only, not all of them. This table holds 75,000 to 95,000 clones, roughly nine tenths found once. The cohort comprised individuals with locally advanced or metastatic urothelial carcinoma. This sample comprised PBMCs, obtained around atezolizumab (anti-PD-L1) treatment. The genes are TRBV30 and TRBJ1-2; D may be TRBD1 (5 bases). The sequence came from a man in his sixties with urothelial cancer. In nucleotides, the CDR3 is TGTGCCTGGAGTTACCAGGGCGGCTACACCTTC. Protein product: CAWSYQGGYTF.